The 20 T cell receptor beta chains below were found in one sample sequenced in a study of blood T cell repertoires in COVID-19. Repertoires were generated with immunoSEQ multiplex PCR, while TCRdb's copy carries only in-frame clones and drops some. The sample has about 76,000 clones, approximately 88% seen once. The source material was peripheral blood. The receptor set was obtained from a man between 25 and 39 years old with acute or convalescent COVID-19.

CDR3 in amino acids: CASIGQGLSNQPQHF. DNA of the CDR3: TGTGCCAGTATTGGCCAGGGTCTTAGCAATCAGCCCCAGCATTTT. This sequence joins TRBV19 and TRBJ1-5; possible D gene TRBD1, 5 bases. The CDR3 consists of 15 residues. The germline CDR1 and CDR2 sequences are LNHDA and SQIVND (reference sequence). V lost 7 bases and J 0 bases, leaving 13 bases between the germline ends.

The CDR3 protein is CATLGGVYNEQFF. DNA for the CDR3: TGTGCCACCCTCGGAGGCGTCTACAATGAGCAGTTCTTC. V usage is TRBV6-5 and J usage is TRBJ2-1; TRBD2 is a possible D gene (5 bases). CDR1 MNHEY and CDR2 SVGAGI come from the germline V gene. This CDR3 region has 13 residues. The V gene lost 10 bases and the J gene lost 3 bases, with 13 bases spanning the gap.

This clone was detected a few times. The CDR3 nucleotides are TGTGCCAGCAGCCCCACAATGACAGAAAACTATGGCTACACCTTC. Protein: CASSPTMTENYGYTF. V is TRBV14 and J is TRBJ1-2; possible D gene TRBD1, 5 bases. Trimming removed 4 bases from V and 2 bases from J, with 14 bases in between. The CDR3 is 15 residues long. CDR1 SGHDN and CDR2 FVKESK come from the germline V gene. The whole variable domain, remainder taken from reference TRBV14 and TRBJ1-2, is EAGVTQFPSHSVIEKGQTVTLRCDPISGHDNLYWYRRVMGKEIKFLLHFVKESKQDESGMPNNRFLAERTGGTYSTLKVQPAELEDSGVYFCASSPTMTENYGYTFGSGTRLTVV.

The V and J genes are TRBV5-1 and TRBJ1-1; D perhaps matches TRBD1 (6 bases). V was cut by 2 bases and J by 8 bases, with 16 bases left in between. There are 14 residues in the CDR3. The V gene's germline CDR1 is SGHRS and CDR2 YFSETQ. As DNA, the CDR3 is TGCGCCAGCAGCTTATACCCCGGGACACAGGAAGCTTTCTTT. Translating it yields CASSLYPGTQEAFF.

V and J are TRBV10-1 and TRBJ2-7; D gene unclear. Germline CDR1 and CDR2: WNHNN and SYGVQD (reference sequence). This CDR3 has 14 residues. V was clipped by 0 bases and J by 3 bases, with 9 bases between them. The CDR3, as DNA: TGCGCCAGCAGTGAGTCGACAAGAAACTACGAGCAGTACTTC. Its translation is CASSESTRNYEQYF.

The chain recombines TRBV2 with TRBJ1-5; 10 bases agree with TRBD1. Germline CDR1 and CDR2: SNHLY and FYNNEI. With V trimmed by 3 bases and J by 3 bases, 2 bases remained unmatched. CDR3 length: 15 residues. The CDR3: CASSDGTGDNQPQHF. For the CDR3, the DNA is TGTGCCAGCAGTGATGGGACAGGGGACAATCAGCCCCAGCATTTT. The whole variable domain, remainder taken from reference TRBV2 and TRBJ1-5, is EPEVTQTPSHQVTQMGQEVILRCVPISNHLYFYWYRQILGQKVEFLVSFYNNEISEKSEIFDDQFSVERPDGSNFTLKIRSTKLEDSAMYFCASSDGTGDNQPQHFGDGTRLSIL.

The chain is built from TRBV5-4 and TRBJ2-5, with no clear D. CDR1 and CDR2 from the germline V gene are SGHNT and YYREEE (reference sequence). CDR3 size: 16 residues. Trimming left V 0 bases short and J 4 bases short, with 16 bases between. The CDR3 spells CASSLGLGSSVETQYF. The CDR3 bases are TGTGCCAGCAGCTTGGGACTCGGTTCATCGGTAGAGACCCAGTACTTC.

This chain joins TRBV18 and TRBJ2-5; D unclear. This CDR3 region has 13 residues. Germline V CDR1 and CDR2: KGHSH, LQKENI. Trimming removed 0 bases at V and 0 bases at J, with 2 bases between. The CDR3 bases are TGTGCCAGCTCACCACCTAACCAAGAGACCCAGTACTTC. Amino acids: CASSPPNQETQYF.

The rearrangement joins TRBV3-1 (or the pseudogene TRBV3-2) to TRBJ1-1, with 9 bases fitting TRBD1. Trimming took 4 bases from V and 1 from J; bases not matched to a gene: 4. The V gene's germline CDR1 is LGHDT and CDR2 YNNKEL (reference sequence). This CDR3 contains 15 residues. The DNA of the CDR3 is TGTGCCAGCAGCCTGACAGGGGGACGGAACACTGAAGCTTTCTTT. It codes for CASSLTGGRNTEAFF.

V and J are TRBV6-4 and TRBJ1-1, with a tentative D call TRBD1 (6 bases). Germline V CDR1 and CDR2: MRHNA, SNTAGT. V lost 5 bases, J lost 4 bases, and 11 bases lay in between. The CDR3 contains 13 residues. CDR3 bases: TGTGCCAGCAGTACAGGGCTGGGCACTGAAGCTTTCTTT. Translation: CASSTGLGTEAFF.

The J gene is TRBJ2-5, the V gene TRBV12-2; the D call TRBD2 from the table was never checked on the DNA. TRBV12-2 constitutes a pseudogene. The CDR3 consists of 13 residues. CDR3 in DNA: TGTGCAAGTCGCTTAGGTAACCAAGAGACCCAGTACTTC. It yields the protein CASRLGNQETQYF.

The rearrangement uses TRBV23-1 and TRBJ2-5; 8 nucleotides align to TRBD2. TRBV23-1 is known as an ORF, though its function is uncertain. The ends lost 1 base at V and 5 bases at J; junction bases unmatched: 15. The CDR3 contains 18 residues. The CDR3 DNA follows: TGCGCCAGCAGTCAATTTAAGGCGGGAGGCTCCCAAAAGGAGACCCAGTACTTC. Protein sequence: CASSQFKAGGSQKETQYF.

This clone has a single count. The V and J genes are TRBV18 and TRBJ2-7; no definite D call. The germline V and J ends were trimmed by 0 bases and 2 bases, with 23 bases remaining between them. Germline CDR1 and CDR2: KGHSH and LQKENI. The CDR3 has 19 amino acids. The CDR3: CASSPPPLGHDPRTYEQYF. CDR3 sequence (DNA): TGTGCCAGCTCACCACCTCCGTTGGGCCATGACCCCCGAACCTACGAGCAGTACTTC. The complete variable domain, with remaining parts taken from reference TRBV18 and TRBJ2-7, reads NAGVMQNPRHLVRRRGQEARLRCSPMKGHSHVYWYRQLPEEGLKFMVYLQKENIIDESGMPKERFSAEFPKEGPSILRIQQVVRGDSAAYFCASSPPPLGHDPRTYEQYFGPGTRLTVT.

V gene TRBV18 combines with J gene TRBJ2-1, with TRBD2 identical over 7 bases. Trimming removed 1 base from V and 9 bases from J; junction bases left unmatched: 0. Germline assignment: CDR1 KGHSH and CDR2 LQKENI. The CDR3 has 12 residues. CDR3 bases: TGTGCCAGCTCACCACAGCGGGGTGAGCAGTTCTTC. Translated, it gives CASSPQRGEQFF.

The CDR3 here is CASSPSGGYEQYF. The CDR3 DNA reads as TGTGCCAGCAGCCCAAGCGGGGGCTACGAGCAGTACTTC. This chain joins TRBV7-2 and TRBJ2-7; 8 bases align to TRBD2. The germline gives CDR1 SGHTA, CDR2 FQGNSA. V trimming: 5 bases; J trimming: 3 bases; junction bases outside the gene matches: 3. This CDR3 region has 13 residues.

V is TRBV6-5 and J is TRBJ1-6, with unresolved D. The CDR3 length is 13 residues. Trimming cost V 5 bases and J 11 bases, with 13 bases left between them. CDR1 and CDR2 from the germline V gene are MNHEY and SVGAGI. The CDR3, as DNA: TGTGCCAGCAGTAGAGGGAACTATGCACCCCTCCACTTT. Translating gives CASSRGNYAPLHF.

This chain connects TRBV27 to TRBJ2-2, with a weak D call TRBD2 (5 bases). The CDR3 is 17 amino acids. The ends were cut back, 3 bases at V and 1 base at J, with 15 bases in the middle. CDR1 and CDR2 from the germline V gene are MNHEY and SMNVEV (reference sequence). The CDR3 nucleotides read TGTGCCAGCAGTTTCCCCCTCAGCGGAGTGAACACCGGGGAGCTGTTTTTT. Residues: CASSFPLSGVNTGELFF.

The CDR3 DNA reads as TGTGCCAGCAGTTTTAGAACAGCCCAAAGCACAGATACGCAGTATTTT. Amino acids: CASSFRTAQSTDTQYF. V and J are TRBV28 and TRBJ2-3; no clear D gene. The CDR3 sequence is 16 residues long. Germline lookup yields CDR1 MDHEN and CDR2 SYDVKM. V shed 3 bases and J shed 0 bases, with 13 bases lying between them.

In its sample, this clone was seen once. The rearrangement links TRBV5-1 to TRBJ1-2, with D possibly being TRBD1 (5 bases). V shed 0 bases and J shed 5 bases, with 11 bases lying between them. Per germline, CDR1 SGHRS and CDR2 YFSETQ. The CDR3 has 14 amino acids. The CDR3 DNA is TGCGCCAGCAGCTTGGGGGCAGGGCGGTATGGCTACACCTTC. It codes for CASSLGAGRYGYTF.

CDR3 in DNA: TGTGCCTGGAGCGCTCGGACAGGGGGGAACACTGAAGCTTTCTTT. Protein product: CAWSARTGGNTEAFF. This chain uses TRBV30 with TRBJ1-1; 10 nucleotides match TRBD1. The CDR3 contains 15 residues. CDR1 and CDR2 (germline): GTSNPN, SVGIG (reference sequence). V dropped 3 bases and J dropped 1; count of bases not matched to a gene: 5.